A selection of T cell receptor beta chains follows, all from one sample in a study of T cells in Graves' hyperthyroidism and ophthalmopathy. TCRdb itself ran the multiplex PCR reads through MiXCR, one entry per CDR3 protein. The sample shows hundreds of thousands of distinct CDR3 sequences, roughly 37% of them seen only once. Specimen: blood. The receptors stem from a man between 18 and 35 years old with Graves' hyperthyroidism. Both conserved end residues are part of each CDR3. The D gene is left open where the match is weak. A clone size is listed for some rows: how often the clone was seen (once, few, many), or a class if it is expanded.

d_gene: .
j_gene: TRBJ2-3
v_gene: TRBV5-1
abundance: .
CDR3nt: TGCGCCAGCAACAACTGGATTAGCACAGATACGCAGTATTTT
CDR3aa: CASNNWISTDTQYF

d_gene: .
j_gene: TRBJ2-7
v_gene: TRBV11-2
abundance: few
CDR3nt: TGTGCCAGCAGCTTGTTCGCTACCGCCTACGAGCAGTACTTC
CDR3aa: CASSLFATAYEQYF

d_gene: TRBD2
j_gene: TRBJ2-3
v_gene: TRBV29-1
abundance: once
CDR3nt: TGCAGCGTTGAGGGAGGGAGTCGCACAGATACGCAGTATTTT
CDR3aa: CSVEGGSRTDTQYF

d_gene: .
j_gene: TRBJ2-7
v_gene: TRBV2
abundance: .
CDR3nt: TGTGCCAGCAGTGACAGGGGTGGGCCCTACGAGCAGTACTTC
CDR3aa: CASSDRGGPYEQYF

d_gene: TRBD1
j_gene: TRBJ1-1
v_gene: TRBV5-5
abundance: few
CDR3nt: TGTGCCAGCAGCTTTACAGGACAGGGGCGGGGTGAAGCTTTCTTT
CDR3aa: CASSFTGQGRGEAFF

d_gene: TRBD2
j_gene: TRBJ2-5
v_gene: TRBV20-1
abundance: many
CDR3nt: TGCAGTGCTCACGGGGGGGCGGGGGAGACCCAGTACTTC
CDR3aa: CSAHGGAGETQYF

d_gene: .
j_gene: TRBJ1-5
v_gene: TRBV12-3/TRBV12-4
abundance: many
CDR3nt: TGTGCCAGCAGTTTCGGTTGGGAACAGCCCCAGCATTTT
CDR3aa: CASSFGWEQPQHF

d_gene: .
j_gene: TRBJ2-7
v_gene: TRBV3-1
abundance: .
CDR3nt: TGTGCCAGCAGCCCCCTAACTGGCGGGGGCGCCTACGAGCAGTACTTC
CDR3aa: CASSPLTGGGAYEQYF

d_gene: .
j_gene: TRBJ2-6
v_gene: TRBV2
abundance: many
CDR3nt: TGTGCCAGCAGATCATTAACAGGGTCCCACTCTGGGGCCAACGTCCTGACTTTC
CDR3aa: CASRSLTGSHSGANVLTF

d_gene: .
j_gene: TRBJ1-3
v_gene: TRBV4-2
abundance: .
CDR3nt: TGTGCCAGCAGCCAAGAATCTGGAAACACCATATATTTT
CDR3aa: CASSQESGNTIYF

d_gene: TRBD2
j_gene: TRBJ2-7
v_gene: TRBV11-2
abundance: .
CDR3nt: TGTGCCAGCAGCGGGGGGGCTAGCGGGAGATACGAGCAGTACTTC
CDR3aa: CASSGGASGRYEQYF

d_gene: .
j_gene: TRBJ1-1
v_gene: TRBV12-3/TRBV12-4
abundance: many
CDR3nt: TGTGCTAGCAGCTTATCGGTGAACACTGAAGCTTTCTTT
CDR3aa: CASSLSVNTEAFF

d_gene: TRBD2
j_gene: TRBJ2-5
v_gene: TRBV20-1
abundance: .
CDR3nt: TGCAGTGCAACCGGGACTAGCGTCGGCCAGACCCAGTACTTC
CDR3aa: CSATGTSVGQTQYF

d_gene: .
j_gene: TRBJ1-1
v_gene: TRBV25-1
abundance: .
CDR3nt: TGCGCCAGCAGCCAATGGGCCGGGGACACTGAAGCTTTCTTT
CDR3aa: CASSQWAGDTEAFF

d_gene: TRBD1
j_gene: TRBJ1-5
v_gene: TRBV19
abundance: few
CDR3nt: TGTGCCAGTAGTATAGGGCGGACAAGGACAGGGATCAATCAGCCCCAGCATTTT
CDR3aa: CASSIGRTRTGINQPQHF

d_gene: .
j_gene: TRBJ2-7
v_gene: TRBV6-1
abundance: .
CDR3nt: TGTGCCAGCAGTGTGACAGGTCCTACCTACGAGCAGTACTTC
CDR3aa: CASSVTGPTYEQYF

d_gene: TRBD2
j_gene: TRBJ2-7
v_gene: TRBV20-1
abundance: .
CDR3nt: TGCAGTGTTAGCGGGGGCCGCACCTACGAGCAGTACTTC
CDR3aa: CSVSGGRTYEQYF

d_gene: .
j_gene: TRBJ1-6
v_gene: TRBV7-2
abundance: .
CDR3nt: TGTGCCAGCAGCTCAGGAGAAACGGGACTCCCCTCAATTAATTCACCCCTCCACTTT
CDR3aa: CASSSGETGLPSINSPLHF

d_gene: .
j_gene: TRBJ1-1
v_gene: TRBV15
abundance: many
CDR3nt: TGTGCCACCAGCAGGAGGGGGACGAACACTGAAGCTTTCTTT
CDR3aa: CATSRRGTNTEAFF

d_gene: .
j_gene: TRBJ2-2
v_gene: TRBV27
abundance: .
CDR3nt: TGTGCCAGTCCACAGGGCTCCGACGGGGAGCTGTTTTTT
CDR3aa: CASPQGSDGELFF

d_gene: .
j_gene: TRBJ1-1
v_gene: TRBV7-2
abundance: .
CDR3nt: TGTGCCAACAGCTTCCGAGAAGATCATCGTGCTTTCTTT
CDR3aa: CANSFREDHRAFF

d_gene: .
j_gene: TRBJ1-5
v_gene: TRBV6-5
abundance: few
CDR3nt: TGTGCCAGCAGTTACTCGAAGAGCGATCAGCCCCAGCATTTT
CDR3aa: CASSYSKSDQPQHF

d_gene: .
j_gene: TRBJ1-2
v_gene: TRBV14
abundance: .
CDR3nt: TGTGCCAGCAGCCAAGATGGGCAGAACTATGGCTACACCTTC
CDR3aa: CASSQDGQNYGYTF

d_gene: .
j_gene: TRBJ1-3
v_gene: TRBV2
abundance: many
CDR3nt: TGTGCCAGCAGTGAGGGACCGCGCTCTGGAAACACCATATATTTT
CDR3aa: CASSEGPRSGNTIYF

d_gene: .
j_gene: TRBJ2-7
v_gene: TRBV20-1
abundance: .
CDR3nt: TGCAGTGCTAGAGAGACAGAGACGGGACCCTACGAGCAGTACTTC
CDR3aa: CSARETETGPYEQYF

d_gene: .
j_gene: TRBJ2-7
v_gene: TRBV9
abundance: few
CDR3nt: TGTGCCAGCAGCGTTCGGGAGTTCTCCTACGAGCAGTACTTC
CDR3aa: CASSVREFSYEQYF

d_gene: TRBD2
j_gene: TRBJ2-5
v_gene: TRBV7-9
abundance: few
CDR3nt: TGTGCCAGCAGCTTAGCTGGGCTAGCGGGGTTACAAGAGACCCAGTACTTC
CDR3aa: CASSLAGLAGLQETQYF

d_gene: TRBD2
j_gene: TRBJ2-7
v_gene: TRBV29-1
abundance: many
CDR3nt: TGCAGCGTTGAATGGACTAGCGGGGGTTACGAGCAGTACTTC
CDR3aa: CSVEWTSGGYEQYF

d_gene: TRBD1
j_gene: TRBJ1-2
v_gene: TRBV9
abundance: many
CDR3nt: TGTGCCAGCAGCGTATTGGGAGGGGGCCACGGCTACACCTTC
CDR3aa: CASSVLGGGHGYTF

d_gene: .
j_gene: TRBJ1-4
v_gene: TRBV5-4
abundance: .
CDR3nt: TGTGCCAGCGGCTTGGACGATGAAAAACTGTTTTTT
CDR3aa: CASGLDDEKLFF

d_gene: .
j_gene: TRBJ1-1
v_gene: TRBV3-1
abundance: .
CDR3nt: TGTGCCAGCAGTCCGTTGACAATGAACACTGAAGCTTTCTTT
CDR3aa: CASSPLTMNTEAFF

d_gene: TRBD1
j_gene: TRBJ2-7
v_gene: TRBV24-1
abundance: many
CDR3nt: TGTGCCACCGGACCCGCCGGGACAGGAGCACACGAGCAGTACTTC
CDR3aa: CATGPAGTGAHEQYF

d_gene: TRBD2
j_gene: TRBJ2-7
v_gene: TRBV4-1
abundance: few
CDR3nt: TGCGCCAGCAGCCGCGAGTTAACTAGCGGGCACGAGCAGTACTTC
CDR3aa: CASSRELTSGHEQYF

d_gene: .
j_gene: TRBJ1-4
v_gene: TRBV15
abundance: many
CDR3nt: TGTGCCACCAGCGGCGGGATCCTCAATGAAAAACTGTTTTTT
CDR3aa: CATSGGILNEKLFF

d_gene: TRBD1
j_gene: TRBJ2-7
v_gene: TRBV9
abundance: .
CDR3nt: TGTGCCAGCAGCGTAGCGACAGGGAAAAACTACGAGCAGTACTTC
CDR3aa: CASSVATGKNYEQYF

d_gene: TRBD1
j_gene: TRBJ2-7
v_gene: TRBV20-1
abundance: many
CDR3nt: TGCAGTGCTAGAGATCCAGACAGGGGTTACGAGCAGTACTTC
CDR3aa: CSARDPDRGYEQYF

d_gene: .
j_gene: TRBJ2-5
v_gene: TRBV4-1
abundance: few
CDR3nt: TGCGCCAGCAGCCAAGACGAGACCGATCAGTACTTC
CDR3aa: CASSQDETDQYF

d_gene: .
j_gene: TRBJ2-5
v_gene: TRBV20-1
abundance: few
CDR3nt: TGCAGTGCGGACCCTAGCTCTGGCCCACAAGAGACCCAGTACTTC
CDR3aa: CSADPSSGPQETQYF

d_gene: .
j_gene: TRBJ1-1
v_gene: TRBV15
abundance: many
CDR3nt: TGTGCCACCAGCAGAGATCGGGGGTTTGAAGCTTTCTTT
CDR3aa: CATSRDRGFEAFF

d_gene: .
j_gene: TRBJ1-6
v_gene: TRBV4-1
abundance: .
CDR3nt: TGCGCCAGCAGCCAAGAGGGGGGAACGGCCTATAATTCACCCCTCCACTTT
CDR3aa: CASSQEGGTAYNSPLHF

d_gene: TRBD1
j_gene: TRBJ2-5
v_gene: TRBV7-9
abundance: many
CDR3nt: TGTGCCGGGACAGACCCAAAAGAGACCCAGTACTTC
CDR3aa: CAGTDPKETQYF

d_gene: .
j_gene: TRBJ2-3
v_gene: TRBV10-3
abundance: .
CDR3nt: TGTGCCATCGGGGGTAGCCTCGGCACAGATACGCAGTATTTT
CDR3aa: CAIGGSLGTDTQYF

d_gene: TRBD1
j_gene: TRBJ2-2
v_gene: TRBV5-8
abundance: .
CDR3nt: TGTGCCAGCACCGGGACAGTGGCCGGGGAGCTGTTTTTT
CDR3aa: CASTGTVAGELFF

d_gene: .
j_gene: TRBJ2-5
v_gene: TRBV4-1
abundance: .
CDR3nt: TGCGCCAGCAGCCAAGATTATAGCCGCGGATCAGAGACCCAGTACTTC
CDR3aa: CASSQDYSRGSETQYF

d_gene: TRBD1
j_gene: TRBJ1-2
v_gene: TRBV10-3
abundance: .
CDR3nt: TGTGCCAGCAGGAAACTGGGGACAGGGTTCCTTGAGACTGGCTACACCTTC
CDR3aa: CASRKLGTGFLETGYTF

d_gene: TRBD1
j_gene: TRBJ1-1
v_gene: TRBV20-1
abundance: few
CDR3nt: TGCAGTGCTAGAGGGGCAGGGGGTTCCACTGAAGCTTTCTTT
CDR3aa: CSARGAGGSTEAFF

d_gene: TRBD1
j_gene: TRBJ2-7
v_gene: TRBV4-3
abundance: many
CDR3nt: TGCGCCAGCAGCTACTCCGGGACAGGGGAAGCCTACGAGCAGTACTTC
CDR3aa: CASSYSGTGEAYEQYF

d_gene: .
j_gene: TRBJ2-5
v_gene: TRBV5-8
abundance: few
CDR3nt: TGTGCCAGCAGCCCCCCCTCCCAGTACTTC
CDR3aa: CASSPPSQYF

d_gene: TRBD1
j_gene: TRBJ1-5
v_gene: TRBV20-1
abundance: .
CDR3nt: TGCAGTGCTAGAGATCTCACAGGGGGAAGCAATCAGCCCCAGCATTTT
CDR3aa: CSARDLTGGSNQPQHF

d_gene: .
j_gene: TRBJ1-3
v_gene: TRBV7-2
abundance: .
CDR3nt: TGTGCCAGCAGCTTCCTGAACACCATATATTTT
CDR3aa: CASSFLNTIYF

d_gene: .
j_gene: TRBJ2-5
v_gene: TRBV7-2
abundance: .
CDR3nt: TGTGCCAGCAGCTCAGTCGCGGGATATGGGGAGACCCAGTACTTC
CDR3aa: CASSSVAGYGETQYF

d_gene: TRBD2
j_gene: TRBJ2-7
v_gene: TRBV29-1
abundance: many
CDR3nt: TGCAGCGTTGAAGGGCGGGAGGATGAGCAGTACTTC
CDR3aa: CSVEGREDEQYF

d_gene: TRBD2
j_gene: TRBJ2-7
v_gene: TRBV10-3
abundance: many
CDR3nt: TGTGCCATCAGTGAACTAGCGAAAGGGATGGGGCAGTACTTC
CDR3aa: CAISELAKGMGQYF

d_gene: TRBD1
j_gene: TRBJ1-2
v_gene: TRBV20-1
abundance: .
CDR3nt: TGCAGTGCTATAAACAGGGGGCCCAGCTCTAACTATGGCTACACCTTC
CDR3aa: CSAINRGPSSNYGYTF

d_gene: .
j_gene: TRBJ2-5
v_gene: TRBV12-3/TRBV12-4
abundance: many
CDR3nt: TGTGCCAGCAGTTACGCCACGGGGGAGGAGACCCAGTACTTC
CDR3aa: CASSYATGEETQYF

d_gene: TRBD2
j_gene: TRBJ2-7
v_gene: TRBV9
abundance: .
CDR3nt: TGTGCCAGCAGCGTAGCTAGCGGGAGGTCCTACGAGCAGTACTTC
CDR3aa: CASSVASGRSYEQYF

d_gene: .
j_gene: TRBJ1-4
v_gene: TRBV12-3/TRBV12-4
abundance: .
CDR3nt: TGTGCCAGCAGTTTGGATAAAGATGGAGTACTGTTTTTT
CDR3aa: CASSLDKDGVLFF